Listed below are T cell receptor beta chains from one sample, sequenced in a study of regulatory T cells in long-lasting Graves disease. MiXCR, run by TCRdb on the multiplex PCR reads, gives a single entry per CDR3 protein. The profile covers 400,000 to 500,000 distinct CDR3 sequences, with about 16% appearing a single time and about 25% taken by the ten largest. These same records also appear under a second study, on T cells in Graves' hyperthyroidism and ophthalmopathy.

The specimen was peripheral blood mononuclear cells (PBMCs), collected at new diagnosis, from a patient treated with antithyroid drugs. These receptors were collected from a woman between 18 and 30 years old with Graves disease. Each CDR3 is given with its conserved first and last residue. The order of the fields is J gene, V gene, clone size, D gene, CDR3 DNA, CDR3 protein. A D gene is named only where the DNA matches it firmly. The size of a clone is reported for some rows only, either as once, few or many, or as a class for expanded clones.

J gene: TRBJ2-3; V gene: TRBV24-1; clone size: many; D gene: -; CDR3 DNA: TGTGCCACCAGTGATACACAGGGAGAGAGCACAGATACGCAGTATTTT; CDR3 protein: CATSDTQGESTDTQYF
J gene: TRBJ2-1; V gene: TRBV7-7; clone size: few; D gene: -; CDR3 DNA: TGTGCTAGCAGCGAAGGACCATCCAATGAGCAGTTCTTC; CDR3 protein: CASSEGPSNEQFF
J gene: TRBJ1-3; V gene: TRBV29-1; clone size: -; D gene: -; CDR3 DNA: TGCAGCGTTGTAGGGTCTGGAAACACCATATATTTT; CDR3 protein: CSVVGSGNTIYF
J gene: TRBJ1-2; V gene: TRBV6-7; clone size: many; D gene: -; CDR3 DNA: TGTGCCAGCAGTTACTCTTCCGGACAGTATGGCTACACCTTC; CDR3 protein: CASSYSSGQYGYTF
J gene: TRBJ2-1; V gene: TRBV6-1; clone size: -; D gene: TRBD2; CDR3 DNA: TGTGCCAGCAGATTGACTAGCGGGATCTACGGTGAGCAGTTCTTC; CDR3 protein: CASRLTSGIYGEQFF
J gene: TRBJ1-2; V gene: TRBV5-1; clone size: many; D gene: -; CDR3 DNA: TGCGCCAGCAGCCCTGGACAACTTGGTGACTATGGCTACACCTTC; CDR3 protein: CASSPGQLGDYGYTF
J gene: TRBJ2-1; V gene: TRBV2; clone size: many; D gene: -; CDR3 DNA: TGTGCCAGCAGAACCGCGGGACTCAGGCACAATGAGCAGTTCTTC; CDR3 protein: CASRTAGLRHNEQFF
J gene: TRBJ2-7; V gene: TRBV28; clone size: few; D gene: -; CDR3 DNA: TGTGCCAGCAGTTTAAATGGGGCTGATTACCGCTCCTACGAGCAGTACTTC; CDR3 protein: CASSLNGADYRSYEQYF
J gene: TRBJ2-1; V gene: TRBV2; clone size: -; D gene: TRBD2; CDR3 DNA: TGTGCCAGCAGTGAAACAACTTCGGGAGGATTCTACAATGAGCAGTTCTTC; CDR3 protein: CASSETTSGGFYNEQFF
J gene: TRBJ2-1; V gene: TRBV27; clone size: many; D gene: TRBD1; CDR3 DNA: TGTGCCAGCAGCAACCCACAGGGGGGATACAATGAGCAGTTCTTC; CDR3 protein: CASSNPQGGYNEQFF
J gene: TRBJ2-1; V gene: TRBV27; clone size: few; D gene: -; CDR3 DNA: TGTGCCAGCAGTTTACCTTTCCTAGTTTCCCACAATGAGCAGTTCTTC; CDR3 protein: CASSLPFLVSHNEQFF
J gene: TRBJ2-7; V gene: TRBV18; clone size: -; D gene: TRBD1; CDR3 DNA: TGTGTCAGCTCACCGGGACAGACCGCCGAGCAGTACTTC; CDR3 protein: CVSSPGQTAEQYF
J gene: TRBJ1-2; V gene: TRBV6-4; clone size: -; D gene: -; CDR3 DNA: TGTGCCAGCAGTGAGGTCTGGACGCCATCTATTTCGGATGGCTACACCTTC; CDR3 protein: CASSEVWTPSISDGYTF
J gene: TRBJ1-1; V gene: TRBV9; clone size: -; D gene: TRBD1; CDR3 DNA: TGTGCCAGCAGCGACGGTCCGGGACAGGGGGCATACACTGAAGCTTTCTTT; CDR3 protein: CASSDGPGQGAYTEAFF
J gene: TRBJ1-6; V gene: TRBV3-1; clone size: -; D gene: -; CDR3 DNA: TGTGCCAGCAGCCGAGCAGCGTATAATTCACCCCTCCACTTT; CDR3 protein: CASSRAAYNSPLHF
J gene: TRBJ2-7; V gene: TRBV27; clone size: few; D gene: TRBD1; CDR3 DNA: TGTGCCAGCAGTTTCAGACAGGGGGGCGAGCAGTACTTC; CDR3 protein: CASSFRQGGEQYF
J gene: TRBJ1-2; V gene: TRBV29-1; clone size: many; D gene: TRBD1; CDR3 DNA: TGCAGCGTTGACTGGACAGGGACGGCCTATGGCTACACCTTC; CDR3 protein: CSVDWTGTAYGYTF
J gene: TRBJ2-1; V gene: TRBV19; clone size: -; D gene: TRBD1; CDR3 DNA: TGTGCCAGTAGTATGAGGTTCCGGACAGGGCCCTACAATGAGCAGTTCTTC; CDR3 protein: CASSMRFRTGPYNEQFF
J gene: TRBJ1-2; V gene: TRBV7-2; clone size: few; D gene: -; CDR3 DNA: TGTGCCAGCACCTCGTCGGTCGCTAACTATGGCTACACCTTC; CDR3 protein: CASTSSVANYGYTF
J gene: TRBJ1-1; V gene: TRBV3-1; clone size: many; D gene: TRBD1; CDR3 DNA: TGTGCCAGCAGCCCATTAGGGGGCGTTCGGAACACTGAAGCTTTCTTT; CDR3 protein: CASSPLGGVRNTEAFF
J gene: TRBJ1-3; V gene: TRBV4-3; clone size: -; D gene: -; CDR3 DNA: TGCGCCAGCAGCCACGACAGAACCGGAAACACCATATATTTT; CDR3 protein: CASSHDRTGNTIYF
J gene: TRBJ2-3; V gene: TRBV20-1; clone size: few; D gene: -; CDR3 DNA: TGCAGTGCTAGAGATACTTGGAGAGATACGCAGTATTTT; CDR3 protein: CSARDTWRDTQYF
J gene: TRBJ1-1; V gene: TRBV9; clone size: few; D gene: -; CDR3 DNA: TGTGCCAGCAGCGTTTCAGGGGAGAACACTGAAGCTTTCTTT; CDR3 protein: CASSVSGENTEAFF
J gene: TRBJ2-5; V gene: TRBV4-2; clone size: few; D gene: TRBD2; CDR3 DNA: TGTGCCAGCAGCCAAAGACTAGCGGGAGGGAGGGAAGAGACCCAGTACTTC; CDR3 protein: CASSQRLAGGREETQYF
J gene: TRBJ2-7; V gene: TRBV6-1; clone size: many; D gene: TRBD2; CDR3 DNA: TGTGCCAGCACTAGCGGGACTTACGAGCAGTACTTC; CDR3 protein: CASTSGTYEQYF
J gene: TRBJ1-5; V gene: TRBV12-3/TRBV12-4; clone size: -; D gene: TRBD1; CDR3 DNA: TGTGCCAGCAGTTTAGTAGGGGGCAGGGACAATCAGCCCCAGCATTTT; CDR3 protein: CASSLVGGRDNQPQHF
J gene: TRBJ2-1; V gene: TRBV6-2/TRBV6-3; clone size: once; D gene: TRBD1; CDR3 DNA: TGTGCCAGCAGTACCTACAGGGGCTATGAGCAGTTCTTC; CDR3 protein: CASSTYRGYEQFF
J gene: TRBJ2-7; V gene: TRBV20-1; clone size: many; D gene: -; CDR3 DNA: TGCAGGGCCAGGTCGGAGGATAACTACGAGCAGTACTTC; CDR3 protein: CRARSEDNYEQYF
J gene: TRBJ2-5; V gene: TRBV6-1; clone size: many; D gene: -; CDR3 DNA: TGTGCCAGCAGTGAAGCAGGGAGCGAGACCCAGTACTTC; CDR3 protein: CASSEAGSETQYF
J gene: TRBJ2-1; V gene: TRBV10-3; clone size: many; D gene: -; CDR3 DNA: TGTGCCATCGACAGCGACCACAACCTTAATGAGCAGTTCTTC; CDR3 protein: CAIDSDHNLNEQFF
J gene: TRBJ2-7; V gene: TRBV2; clone size: many; D gene: TRBD2; CDR3 DNA: TGTGCCAGCAGTAAGGACGGACTAGCGGGAGGATACGAGCAGTACTTC; CDR3 protein: CASSKDGLAGGYEQYF
J gene: TRBJ2-3; V gene: TRBV28; clone size: -; D gene: -; CDR3 DNA: TGTGCCAGCAGTGCGCGCTGGGGGTATATCACAGATACGCAGTATTTT; CDR3 protein: CASSARWGYITDTQYF
J gene: TRBJ1-1; V gene: TRBV2; clone size: many; D gene: TRBD1; CDR3 DNA: TGTGCCAGCAGTCGGACAGGGGCGATTGCTTCTTTCTTT; CDR3 protein: CASSRTGAIASFF
J gene: TRBJ1-6; V gene: TRBV28; clone size: -; D gene: -; CDR3 DNA: TGTGCCAGCAGTCGACAGGAAGATTCACCCCTCCACTTT; CDR3 protein: CASSRQEDSPLHF
J gene: TRBJ2-1; V gene: TRBV29-1; clone size: -; D gene: TRBD1; CDR3 DNA: TGCAGCGTTGAAGATGAACAGGGGCTTAGGAATGAGCAGTTCTTC; CDR3 protein: CSVEDEQGLRNEQFF
J gene: TRBJ1-1; V gene: TRBV7-2; clone size: -; D gene: -; CDR3 DNA: TGTGCCAGCAGCTTGTCCTTATTACCGAACACTGAAGCTTTCTTT; CDR3 protein: CASSLSLLPNTEAFF
J gene: TRBJ1-5; V gene: TRBV6-2/TRBV6-3; clone size: few; D gene: -; CDR3 DNA: TGTGCCAGCAGTGAATCGGGGGGCGAGAATCAGCCCCAGCATTTT; CDR3 protein: CASSESGGENQPQHF
J gene: TRBJ2-7; V gene: TRBV20-1; clone size: many; D gene: -; CDR3 DNA: TGCAGTGCTTCAAATGTCGCAGGGCAGTACTTC; CDR3 protein: CSASNVAGQYF
J gene: TRBJ1-2; V gene: TRBV28; clone size: -; D gene: -; CDR3 DNA: TGTGCCAGCAGTTTCGTTCGGGCTGTCTACTATGGCTACACCTTC; CDR3 protein: CASSFVRAVYYGYTF
J gene: TRBJ1-4; V gene: TRBV6-2/TRBV6-3; clone size: few; D gene: -; CDR3 DNA: TGTGCCAGCAGTTACTCCGCGGGGCGGTATAATGAAAAACTGTTTTTT; CDR3 protein: CASSYSAGRYNEKLFF
J gene: TRBJ1-2; V gene: TRBV20-1; clone size: few; D gene: -; CDR3 DNA: TGCAGTGTTAAGGGGGTGACAGTCTATGGCTACACCTTC; CDR3 protein: CSVKGVTVYGYTF
J gene: TRBJ2-5; V gene: TRBV4-1; clone size: few; D gene: TRBD2; CDR3 DNA: TGCGCCAGCAGCCAAGGGTCTAGCGGGAACCAAGAGACCCAGTACTTC; CDR3 protein: CASSQGSSGNQETQYF
J gene: TRBJ2-2; V gene: TRBV29-1; clone size: few; D gene: -; CDR3 DNA: TGCAGCGTACTAGGGGGAATCGCCGGGGAGCTGTTTTTT; CDR3 protein: CSVLGGIAGELFF
J gene: TRBJ2-7; V gene: TRBV6-9; clone size: -; D gene: TRBD2; CDR3 DNA: TGTGCCAGCAGTTTCCTTAGCGGGAGTTTCTACGAGCAGTACTTC; CDR3 protein: CASSFLSGSFYEQYF
J gene: TRBJ1-2; V gene: TRBV28; clone size: few; D gene: TRBD1; CDR3 DNA: TGTGCCAGCAGTCTAGGGACAGGAACATGGTATGGCTACACCTTC; CDR3 protein: CASSLGTGTWYGYTF
J gene: TRBJ1-1; V gene: TRBV13; clone size: -; D gene: -; CDR3 DNA: TGTGCCAGCAGCCATGACCTTCCCGGACTGGCTTTCTTT; CDR3 protein: CASSHDLPGLAFF
J gene: TRBJ1-2; V gene: TRBV6-1; clone size: -; D gene: -; CDR3 DNA: TGTGCCACCAGGGCGGAGAACAGCAACTATGGCTACACCTTC; CDR3 protein: CATRAENSNYGYTF
J gene: TRBJ2-7; V gene: TRBV6-6; clone size: many; D gene: TRBD2; CDR3 DNA: TGTGCCAGCAGTTACTCGTACGGCGGGAGCTACGAGCAGTACTTC; CDR3 protein: CASSYSYGGSYEQYF